This is a list of T cell receptor beta chains from one sample in a study of tissue T cells after allogeneic stem cell transplantation. Some clones are missing from TCRdb's copy, which holds only in-frame ones; the method was immunoSEQ multiplex PCR. This sample has about 9,500 clones, with around 64% found just once. The sequencing here drew on tissue from the ileum, taken at autopsy. The source is a woman between 18 and 50 years old with breast cancer. The CDR3 runs from the conserved cysteine through the conserved F or W. Fields, in order: J gene, CDR3 length, clone size, D gene, V gene, CDR3 protein, CDR3 DNA. A D gene is named only where the DNA matches it firmly. Clone size is not always given. Where it is, it says once, few, many or a class for expanded clones.

TRBJ2-1 | 16 | few | TRBD2 | TRBV19 | CASSIKAGGLPNEQFF | TGTGCCAGTAGTATAAAAGCGGGGGGGTTACCCAATGAGCAGTTCTTC
TRBJ2-7 | 18 | NA | TRBD2 | TRBV7-2 | CASSLQTSGRVKPYEQYF | TGTGCCAGCAGCTTACAAACTAGCGGGAGGGTTAAACCGTACGAGCAGTACTTC
TRBJ2-1 | 17 | NA | TRBD2 | TRBV6-1 | CASSEAWGGGAYNEQFF | TGTGCCAGCAGTGAAGCCTGGGGCGGGGGGGCCTACAATGAGCAGTTCTTC
TRBJ2-3 | 13 | few | NA | TRBV5-5 | CASSLAPPDTQYF | TGTGCCAGCAGCTTAGCCCCGCCAGATACGCAGTATTTT
TRBJ1-2 | 14 | NA | TRBD1 | TRBV6-5 | CASRVGTGVYGYTF | TGTGCCAGCAGGGTCGGGACAGGGGTCTATGGCTACACCTTC
TRBJ1-2 | 13 | NA | NA | TRBV11-2 | CASSLSTRGGYTF | TGTGCCAGCAGCTTGAGCACCAGGGGTGGCTACACCTTC
TRBJ2-3 | 16 | NA | TRBD2 | TRBV7-2 | CASSLGLAGSTDTQYF | TGTGCCAGCAGCTTGGGACTAGCGGGTTCTACAGATACGCAGTATTTT
TRBJ2-3 | 13 | few | TRBD1 | TRBV12-3/TRBV12-4 | CASNRGRTDTQYF | TGTGCCAGCAACAGGGGGCGCACAGATACGCAGTATTTT
TRBJ2-7 | 12 | NA | NA | TRBV5-1 | CASSLDRYEQYF | TGCGCCAGCAGCTTGGACAGGTACGAGCAGTACTTC
TRBJ2-5 | 14 | few | NA | TRBV6-6 | CASSYSGDEETQYF | TGTGCCAGCAGTTACTCAGGGGATGAAGAGACCCAGTACTTC
TRBJ1-4 | 14 | NA | NA | TRBV2 | CASTWTSSNEKLFF | TGTGCCAGCACTTGGACATCGTCTAATGAAAAACTGTTTTTT
TRBJ1-1 | 14 | NA | NA | TRBV27 | CASSLLGQHTEAFF | TGTGCCAGCAGTTTACTCGGACAGCACACTGAAGCTTTCTTT
TRBJ1-1 | 14 | few | NA | TRBV7-8 | CASSQQTVNTEAFF | TGTGCCAGCAGCCAACAAACAGTTAACACTGAAGCTTTCTTT
TRBJ1-1 | 14 | medium-sized | NA | TRBV3-1/TRBV3-2 | CASSQEAMNTEAFF | TGTGCCAGCAGCCAAGAGGCCATGAACACTGAAGCTTTCTTT
TRBJ2-2 | 14 | few | NA | TRBV9 | CASSVERSPGELFF | TGTGCCAGCAGCGTAGAGAGGTCCCCCGGGGAGCTGTTTTTT